A selection of T cell receptor beta chains follows, all from one sample in a study of cytomegalovirus exposure and HLA in healthy donors. Clones were sequenced by immunoSEQ multiplex PCR, and TCRdb holds only the in-frame ones, with some missing. The data show some 57,000 clones, roughly 53% seen once. Sequenced: PBMCs. These receptors all come from a human donor in good health. The CDR3 runs from the conserved cysteine through the conserved F or W. Fields, in order: CDR3 protein, CDR3 DNA, V gene, D gene, clone size, J gene. A D gene is named only where the DNA matches it firmly. For some rows the clone size is stated as once, few or many, or as a class when expanded; others skip it.

CDR3 protein: CASAQGAGYEQYF; CDR3 DNA: TGTGCCAGCGCCCAGGGGGCGGGCTACGAGCAGTACTTC; V gene: TRBV6-5; D gene: TRBD1; clone size: NA; J gene: TRBJ2-7
CDR3 protein: CASSPSLGKNTEAFF; CDR3 DNA: TGTGCCAGCAGCCCCAGTCTCGGGAAGAACACTGAAGCTTTCTTT; V gene: TRBV7-8; D gene: NA; clone size: NA; J gene: TRBJ1-1
CDR3 protein: CASSFTGTGPEETQYF; CDR3 DNA: TGTGCCAGCTCGTTCACCGGGACAGGTCCTGAAGAGACCCAGTACTTC; V gene: TRBV27; D gene: TRBD1; clone size: NA; J gene: TRBJ2-5
CDR3 protein: CASNPGLAGGPGETQYF; CDR3 DNA: TGCGCCAGCAACCCCGGGCTAGCGGGGGGGCCAGGGGAGACCCAGTACTTC; V gene: TRBV5-1; D gene: TRBD2; clone size: NA; J gene: TRBJ2-5
CDR3 protein: CASSVDGTGGTEAFF; CDR3 DNA: TGTGCCAGCAGCGTAGACGGCACAGGGGGGACTGAAGCTTTCTTT; V gene: TRBV9; D gene: TRBD1; clone size: few; J gene: TRBJ1-1
CDR3 protein: CASVKSEVGEWAGELFF; CDR3 DNA: TGTGCTAGTGTCAAGTCCGAAGTCGGGGAGTGGGCCGGGGAGCTGTTTTTT; V gene: TRBV12-5; D gene: NA; clone size: once; J gene: TRBJ2-2
CDR3 protein: CASSLTTGVGVGANVLTF; CDR3 DNA: TGTGCCAGCAGCTTAACTACAGGGGTGGGAGTTGGGGCCAACGTCCTGACTTTC; V gene: TRBV7-3; D gene: TRBD1; clone size: few; J gene: TRBJ2-6
CDR3 protein: CASSSLETLSGEAFF; CDR3 DNA: TGTGCCAGCAGTTCCCTCGAAACGTTATCAGGTGAAGCTTTCTTT; V gene: TRBV6-1; D gene: NA; clone size: NA; J gene: TRBJ1-1
CDR3 protein: CASSHRRYEQYF; CDR3 DNA: TGTGCCAGCAGTCACAGGCGTTACGAGCAGTACTTC; V gene: TRBV6-5; D gene: NA; clone size: NA; J gene: TRBJ2-7
CDR3 protein: CAIGRGKVYTEAFF; CDR3 DNA: TGTGCCATCGGAAGAGGGAAGGTTTACACTGAAGCTTTCTTT; V gene: TRBV10-3; D gene: NA; clone size: NA; J gene: TRBJ1-1
CDR3 protein: CASGYGQGGGYTF; CDR3 DNA: TGTGCTAGTGGTTACGGACAGGGGGGAGGCTACACCTTC; V gene: TRBV12-5; D gene: TRBD1; clone size: once; J gene: TRBJ1-2
CDR3 protein: CASSRGPDGYTF; CDR3 DNA: TGTGCCAGCTCTCGAGGCCCCGATGGCTACACCTTC; V gene: TRBV18; D gene: NA; clone size: NA; J gene: TRBJ1-2
CDR3 protein: CASSLQGNTEAFF; CDR3 DNA: TGTGCCAGCAGCCTACAGGGTAACACTGAAGCTTTCTTT; V gene: TRBV11-3; D gene: NA; clone size: NA; J gene: TRBJ1-1
CDR3 protein: CASSPSGGDYNEQFF; CDR3 DNA: TGCGCCAGCAGCCCTAGCGGGGGGGACTACAATGAGCAGTTCTTC; V gene: TRBV4-1; D gene: TRBD2; clone size: few; J gene: TRBJ2-1
CDR3 protein: CASSFDRQSEQFF; CDR3 DNA: TGTGCCAGCAGCTTCGACAGGCAATCCGAGCAGTTCTTC; V gene: TRBV7-8; D gene: NA; clone size: NA; J gene: TRBJ2-1
CDR3 protein: CASSTRTGGEAFF; CDR3 DNA: TGTGCCAGCAGCACACGGACAGGGGGCGAAGCTTTCTTT; V gene: TRBV7-6; D gene: TRBD1; clone size: few; J gene: TRBJ1-1
CDR3 protein: CASSWNVNSGGSRELFF; CDR3 DNA: TGTGCCAGCAGCTGGAACGTTAATAGCGGGGGGTCCAGGGAGCTGTTTTTT; V gene: TRBV7-3; D gene: TRBD2; clone size: NA; J gene: TRBJ2-2
CDR3 protein: CASSLSRTYEQYF; CDR3 DNA: TGTGCCAGCAGCTTATCCAGAACATACGAGCAGTACTTC; V gene: TRBV7-2; D gene: NA; clone size: NA; J gene: TRBJ2-7
CDR3 protein: CASSVGTEGETQYF; CDR3 DNA: TGTGCCAGCAGTGTGGGGACAGAGGGCGAGACCCAGTACTTC; V gene: TRBV2; D gene: TRBD1; clone size: NA; J gene: TRBJ2-5
CDR3 protein: CASSGGINQPQHF; CDR3 DNA: TGCGCCAGCAGTGGAGGGATAAATCAGCCCCAGCATTTT; V gene: TRBV10-1; D gene: NA; clone size: NA; J gene: TRBJ1-5
CDR3 protein: CASSTRLAGVSQETQYF; CDR3 DNA: TGTGCCAGCAGCACCAGACTAGCGGGGGTATCCCAAGAGACCCAGTACTTC; V gene: TRBV14; D gene: TRBD2; clone size: NA; J gene: TRBJ2-5
CDR3 protein: CASSRGGASSYEQYF; CDR3 DNA: TGTGCCAGCTCTCGGGGGGGGGCGAGCTCCTACGAGCAGTACTTC; V gene: TRBV18; D gene: TRBD2; clone size: NA; J gene: TRBJ2-7
CDR3 protein: CASSLSAGLTDTQYF; CDR3 DNA: TGTGCCAGCAGCTTATCCGCGGGGTTGACAGATACGCAGTATTTT; V gene: TRBV5-4; D gene: NA; clone size: NA; J gene: TRBJ2-3
CDR3 protein: CAWSHYRANTEAFF; CDR3 DNA: TGTGCCTGGAGTCACTACAGGGCTAACACTGAAGCTTTCTTT; V gene: TRBV30; D gene: NA; clone size: NA; J gene: TRBJ1-1
CDR3 protein: CAWSSLRGMGGYTF; CDR3 DNA: TGTGCCTGGAGCTCGCTGAGAGGGATGGGTGGCTACACCTTC; V gene: TRBV30; D gene: NA; clone size: NA; J gene: TRBJ1-2
CDR3 protein: CASSQESRETYEQYF; CDR3 DNA: TGCGCCAGCAGCCAAGAGTCCAGGGAAACCTACGAGCAGTACTTC; V gene: TRBV4-1; D gene: NA; clone size: few; J gene: TRBJ2-7
CDR3 protein: CASSQLAWTGIYEQYF; CDR3 DNA: TGTGCCAGCAGCCAACTCGCCTGGACGGGGATCTACGAGCAGTACTTC; V gene: TRBV5-6; D gene: NA; clone size: NA; J gene: TRBJ2-7
CDR3 protein: CASNRDRGHEQYF; CDR3 DNA: TGTGCCAGCAATCGGGACAGGGGCCACGAGCAGTACTTC; V gene: TRBV2; D gene: TRBD1; clone size: NA; J gene: TRBJ2-7
CDR3 protein: CASSQGHRNTEAFF; CDR3 DNA: TGCGCCAGCAGTCAGGGACACCGGAACACTGAAGCTTTCTTT; V gene: TRBV5-1; D gene: NA; clone size: NA; J gene: TRBJ1-1
CDR3 protein: CASSAGTVNYGYTF; CDR3 DNA: TGTGCCAGTAGTGCAGGGACAGTTAACTATGGCTACACCTTC; V gene: TRBV19; D gene: TRBD1; clone size: NA; J gene: TRBJ1-2
CDR3 protein: CASRGTDNPQYF; CDR3 DNA: TGCGCCAGTCGCGGGACAGATAATCCCCAGTACTTC; V gene: TRBV4-1; D gene: NA; clone size: NA; J gene: TRBJ2-5
CDR3 protein: CASSRQGASYEQYF; CDR3 DNA: TGTGCCAGCAGTCGACAGGGCGCCTCCTACGAGCAGTACTTC; V gene: TRBV6-5; D gene: TRBD1; clone size: few; J gene: TRBJ2-7
CDR3 protein: CASSSNLEIAPAHGEAFF; CDR3 DNA: TGTGCCAGCAGTTCCAACCTTGAGATTGCCCCCGCTCACGGTGAAGCTTTCTTT; V gene: TRBV27; D gene: NA; clone size: few; J gene: TRBJ1-1
CDR3 protein: CAITAGTGGNEQYF; CDR3 DNA: TGTGCCATCACGGCCGGGACAGGGGGCAACGAGCAGTACTTC; V gene: TRBV10-3; D gene: TRBD1; clone size: NA; J gene: TRBJ2-7
CDR3 protein: CASSEGSSSWGQPQHF; CDR3 DNA: TGTGCCAGCAGTGAAGGTTCGTCTAGCTGGGGTCAGCCCCAGCATTTT; V gene: TRBV6-1; D gene: NA; clone size: few; J gene: TRBJ1-5
CDR3 protein: CASSLSEGFLYSGANVLTF; CDR3 DNA: TGTGCCAGCAGCTTGAGTGAGGGTTTCCTCTACTCTGGGGCCAACGTCCTGACTTTC; V gene: TRBV5-8; D gene: NA; clone size: few; J gene: TRBJ2-6